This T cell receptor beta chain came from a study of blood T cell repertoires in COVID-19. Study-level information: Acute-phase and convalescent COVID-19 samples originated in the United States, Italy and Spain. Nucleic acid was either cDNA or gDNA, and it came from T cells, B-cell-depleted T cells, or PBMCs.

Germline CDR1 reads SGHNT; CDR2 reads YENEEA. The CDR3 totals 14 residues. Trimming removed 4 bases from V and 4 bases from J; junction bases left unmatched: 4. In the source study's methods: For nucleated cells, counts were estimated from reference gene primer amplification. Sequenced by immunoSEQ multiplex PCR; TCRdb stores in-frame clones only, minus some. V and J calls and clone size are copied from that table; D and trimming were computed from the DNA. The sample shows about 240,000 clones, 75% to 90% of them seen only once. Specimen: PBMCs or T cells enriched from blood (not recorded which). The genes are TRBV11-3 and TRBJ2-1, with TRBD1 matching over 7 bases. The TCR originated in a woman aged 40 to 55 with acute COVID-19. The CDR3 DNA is TGTGCCAGCAGCTCCCCGGGACAGTACAATGAGCAGTTCTTC. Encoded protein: CASSSPGQYNEQFF.